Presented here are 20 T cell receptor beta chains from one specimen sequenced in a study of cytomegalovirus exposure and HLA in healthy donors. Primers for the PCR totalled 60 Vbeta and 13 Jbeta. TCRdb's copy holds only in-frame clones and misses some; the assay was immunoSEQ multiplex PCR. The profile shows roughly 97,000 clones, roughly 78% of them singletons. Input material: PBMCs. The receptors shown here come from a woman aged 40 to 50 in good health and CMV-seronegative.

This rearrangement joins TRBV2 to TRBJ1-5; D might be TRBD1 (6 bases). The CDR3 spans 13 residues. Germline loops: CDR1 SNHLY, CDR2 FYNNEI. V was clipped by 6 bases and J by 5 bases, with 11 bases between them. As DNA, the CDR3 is TGTGCCAGCAGAACAGGGAGAGATCAGCCCCAGCATTTT. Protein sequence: CASRTGRDQPQHF.

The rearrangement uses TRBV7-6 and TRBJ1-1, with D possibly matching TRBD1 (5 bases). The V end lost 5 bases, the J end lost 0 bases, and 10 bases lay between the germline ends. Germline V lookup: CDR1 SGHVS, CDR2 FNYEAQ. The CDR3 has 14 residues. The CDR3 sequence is CASSPGLLNTEAFF. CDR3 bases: TGTGCCAGCAGCCCGGGACTTTTGAACACTGAAGCTTTCTTT.

This CDR3 is CSVTLRVAPEAFF. The CDR3 DNA reads as TGCAGCGTTACCCTCCGGGTCGCCCCTGAAGCTTTCTTT. The chain joins TRBV29-1 to TRBJ1-1; no clear D. Per germline, CDR1 SQVTM and CDR2 ANQGSEA. V lost 5 bases and J lost 6, with 16 bases in between. This CDR3 contains 13 residues. Full variable domain (missing parts from reference TRBV29-1 and TRBJ1-1): SAVISQKPSRDICQRGTSLTIQCQVDSQVTMMFWYRQQPGQSLTLIATANQGSEATYESGFVIDKFPISRPNLTFSTLTVSNMSPEDSSIYLCSVTLRVAPEAFFGQGTRLTVV.

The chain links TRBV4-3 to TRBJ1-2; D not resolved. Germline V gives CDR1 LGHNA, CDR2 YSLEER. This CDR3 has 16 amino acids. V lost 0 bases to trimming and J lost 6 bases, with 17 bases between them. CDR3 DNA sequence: TGCGCCAGCAGCCAAGATCAAAATTTGGCATTAAATGGCTACACCTTC. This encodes CASSQDQNLALNGYTF.

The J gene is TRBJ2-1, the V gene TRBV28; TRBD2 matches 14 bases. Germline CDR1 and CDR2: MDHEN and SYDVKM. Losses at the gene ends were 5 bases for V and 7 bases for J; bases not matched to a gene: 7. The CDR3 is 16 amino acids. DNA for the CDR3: TGTGCCAGCAGTCTCCCCGGACTAGCGGGAGGAAATGAGCAGTTCTTC. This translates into CASSLPGLAGGNEQFF.

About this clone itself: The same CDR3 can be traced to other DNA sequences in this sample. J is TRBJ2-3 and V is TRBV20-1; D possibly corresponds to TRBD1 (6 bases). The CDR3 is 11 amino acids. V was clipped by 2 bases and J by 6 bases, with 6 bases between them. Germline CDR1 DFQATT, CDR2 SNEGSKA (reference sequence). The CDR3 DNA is TGCAGTGCTAGACAGGGGGATACGCAGTATTTT. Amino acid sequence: CSARQGDTQYF.

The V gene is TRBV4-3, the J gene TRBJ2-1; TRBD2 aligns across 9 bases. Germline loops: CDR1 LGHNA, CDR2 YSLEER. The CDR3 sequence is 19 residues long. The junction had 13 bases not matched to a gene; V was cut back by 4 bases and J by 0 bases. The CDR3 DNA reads TGCGCCAGCAGCCGCCTCTTAGGACTAGCGCCCAGCTCCTACAATGAGCAGTTCTTC. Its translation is CASSRLLGLAPSSYNEQFF.

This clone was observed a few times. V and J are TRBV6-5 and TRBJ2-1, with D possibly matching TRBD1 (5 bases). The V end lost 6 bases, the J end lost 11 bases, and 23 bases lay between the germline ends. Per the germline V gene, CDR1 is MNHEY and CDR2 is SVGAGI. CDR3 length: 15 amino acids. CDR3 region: CASRSTALGLTQQFF. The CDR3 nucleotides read TGTGCCAGCAGGTCAACGGCATTGGGGCTCACCCAGCAGTTCTTC.

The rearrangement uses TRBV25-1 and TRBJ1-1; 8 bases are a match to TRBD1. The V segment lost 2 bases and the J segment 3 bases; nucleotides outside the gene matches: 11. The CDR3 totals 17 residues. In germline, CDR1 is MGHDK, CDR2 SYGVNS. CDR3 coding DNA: TGTGCCAGCAGTGAAGGGTCCGCGACAGGGGCGGACACTGAAGCTTTCTTT. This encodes CASSEGSATGADTEAFF.

The CDR3 DNA reads TGTGCCAGCCGGGACAGGGCCCATGGGACCCAGTACTTC. Its translation: CASRDRAHGTQYF. The chain uses TRBV6-1 and TRBJ2-5, with TRBD1 matching 9 bases. After removal of 8 bases from V and 7 bases from J, the junction contained 8 bases not matched to a gene. Germline CDR1 reads MNHNS; CDR2 reads SASEGT. The length of the CDR3 is 13 residues.

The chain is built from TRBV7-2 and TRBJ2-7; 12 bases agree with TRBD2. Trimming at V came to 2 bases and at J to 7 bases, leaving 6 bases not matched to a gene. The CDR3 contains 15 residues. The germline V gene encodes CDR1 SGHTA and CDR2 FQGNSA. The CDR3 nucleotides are TGTGCCAGCAGCTTACTAGCGGGAGGGCCGGGAGAGCAGTACTTC. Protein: CASSLLAGGPGEQYF.

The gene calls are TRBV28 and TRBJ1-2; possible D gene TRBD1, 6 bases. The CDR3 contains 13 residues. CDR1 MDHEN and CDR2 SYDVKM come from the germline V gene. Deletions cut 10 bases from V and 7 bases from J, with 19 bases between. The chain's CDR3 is CATLGQGMGGYTF. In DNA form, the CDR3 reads TGTGCCACCCTGGGGCAGGGGATGGGTGGCTACACCTTC.

The CDR3 sequence is CASSARTGLHGYTF. The CDR3 DNA reads TGTGCCAGCAGTGCCCGGACAGGATTGCACGGCTACACCTTC. The V and J genes are TRBV6-1 and TRBJ1-2; 7 bases agree with TRBD1. V was clipped by 4 bases and J by 8 bases; unmatched bases: 10. CDR1 MNHNS and CDR2 SASEGT come from the germline V gene. The CDR3 loop spans 14 amino acids.

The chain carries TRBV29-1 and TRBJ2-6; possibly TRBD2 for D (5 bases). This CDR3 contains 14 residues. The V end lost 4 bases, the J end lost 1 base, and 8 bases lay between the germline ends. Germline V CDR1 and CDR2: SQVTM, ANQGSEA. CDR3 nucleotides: TGCAGCGTTGGCCTAGCTTCTGGGGCCAACGTCCTGACTTTC. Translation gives CSVGLASGANVLTF.

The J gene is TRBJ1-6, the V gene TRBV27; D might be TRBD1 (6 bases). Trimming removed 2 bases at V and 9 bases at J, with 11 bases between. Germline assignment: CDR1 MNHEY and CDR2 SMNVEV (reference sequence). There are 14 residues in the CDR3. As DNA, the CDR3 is TGTGCCAGCAGTTTACAGGGGACGTCTTCACCCCTCCACTTT. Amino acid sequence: CASSLQGTSSPLHF.

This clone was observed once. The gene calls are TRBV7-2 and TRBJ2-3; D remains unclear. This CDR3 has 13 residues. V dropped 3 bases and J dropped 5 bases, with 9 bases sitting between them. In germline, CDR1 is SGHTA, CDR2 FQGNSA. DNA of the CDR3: TGTGCCAGCAGCTTGAACCCGGGAGATACGCAGTATTTT. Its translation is CASSLNPGDTQYF.

This CDR3 is CASSMGGDTYEQYF. The CDR3 DNA sequence: TGTGCCAGTAGTATGGGGGGTGATACCTACGAGCAGTACTTC. The V call is TRBV19, the J call TRBJ2-7, with D maybe TRBD2 (6 bases). Per the germline V gene, CDR1 is LNHDA and CDR2 is SQIVND (reference sequence). CDR3 length equals 14 residues. V was cut by 3 bases and J by 2 bases, with 11 bases left in between.

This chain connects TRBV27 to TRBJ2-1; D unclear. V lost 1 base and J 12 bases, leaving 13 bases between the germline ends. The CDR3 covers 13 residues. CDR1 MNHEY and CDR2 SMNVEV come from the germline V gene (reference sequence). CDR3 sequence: CASSLLGDSLQFF. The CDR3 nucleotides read TGTGCCAGCAGTTTATTAGGTGACTCCTTGCAGTTCTTC.

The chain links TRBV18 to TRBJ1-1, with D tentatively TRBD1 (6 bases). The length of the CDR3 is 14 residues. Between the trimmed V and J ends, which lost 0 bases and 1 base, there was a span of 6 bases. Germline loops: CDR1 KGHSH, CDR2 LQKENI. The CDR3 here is CASSPPTGNTEAFF. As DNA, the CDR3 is TGTGCCAGCTCACCACCGACAGGGAACACTGAAGCTTTCTTT.

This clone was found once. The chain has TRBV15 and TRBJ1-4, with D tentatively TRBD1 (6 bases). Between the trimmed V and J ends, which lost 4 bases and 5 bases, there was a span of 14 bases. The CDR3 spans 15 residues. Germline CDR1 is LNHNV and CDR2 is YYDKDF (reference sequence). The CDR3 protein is CATSIPGAPNEKLFF. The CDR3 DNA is TGTGCCACCAGCATTCCAGGGGCGCCGAATGAAAAACTGTTTTTT. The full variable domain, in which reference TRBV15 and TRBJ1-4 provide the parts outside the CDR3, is DAMVIQNPRYQVTQFGKPVTLSCSQTLNHNVMYWYQQKSSQAPKLLFHYYDKDFNNEADTPDNFQSRRPNTSFCFLDIRSPGLGDTAMYLCATSIPGAPNEKLFFGSGTQLSVL.